Sequencing of this T cell receptor beta chain was carried out in a study of T cell repertoires and HLA-DP antigens. In the study overall: CD4+ T cells were cocultured with HeLa cells expressing HLA-DP. One alloantigen had about nine groove amino acid differences from self, the other one.

Trimming removed 2 bases from V and 2 bases from J, with 13 bases in between. Germline CDR1 and CDR2: SGHTA and FQGTGA. The length of the CDR3 is 15 residues. About this clone: Its antigen is currently unknown.

Clones were read by immunoSEQ multiplex PCR, and TCRdb kept only the in-frame ones, dropping some. In the table there are around 100,000 clones, 80% to 95% of which are singletons. The sequenced material came from CD4+ T cells from PBMCs. This sequence originates from a woman aged 18-30 years in good health and CMV-seronegative. This rearrangement joins TRBV7-3 to TRBJ2-7; a possible D gene is TRBD2 (5 bases). CDR3 DNA sequence: TGTGCCAGCAGCTTATCCCCCGGGAACACCTACGAGCAGTACTTC. Its translation: CASSLSPGNTYEQYF.